These T cell receptor beta chains were read from a single sample in a study of human T cells and chemical hapten exposure. MiXCR, run by TCRdb on the RACE reads, gives a single entry per CDR3 protein. Of tens of thousands of distinct CDR3 sequences listed, 32% were seen once; the top ten hold about 8.1%. The source material was whole blood, sampled in connection with sensitization to the hapten diphenylcyclopropenone (DPC). These receptors came from a man in his forties or fifties with alopecia areata. Some clones in this sample may be carry-over from other donors' samples. Both conserved end residues are part of each CDR3. Each record gives: V gene, clone size, J gene, D gene, CDR3 DNA, CDR3 protein. A D gene is named only where the DNA matches it firmly. The listing skips clone size in some rows; elsewhere it reads once, few, many or a size class.

TRBV7-2,.,TRBJ2-7,TRBD1,TGTGCCAGCAGCAAAAGGGACAGGGGATCCGAGCAGTACTTC,CASSKRDRGSEQYF
TRBV20-1,.,TRBJ1-1,.,TGCAGTGCTACGAGACATGCTGAATTGGCTGAAGCTTTCTTT,CSATRHAELAEAFF
TRBV28,few,TRBJ1-1,.,TGTGCCAGCAGTCACGGACACGCCACTGAAGCTTTCTTT,CASSHGHATEAFF
TRBV7-2,.,TRBJ1-2,TRBD1,TGTGCCAGCAGCTCTCAACATGGACAGGTTGGCTACACCTTC,CASSSQHGQVGYTF
TRBV6-5,.,TRBJ2-7,.,TGTGCCAGCAGTTACTCCGGGGGATCCGACTCCTACGAGCAGTACTTC,CASSYSGGSDSYEQYF
TRBV6-5,.,TRBJ2-1,TRBD2,TGTGCCAGCAGCTCCGGGACTAGCGGGAGAAGCTCCTACAATGAGCAGTTCTTC,CASSSGTSGRSSYNEQFF
TRBV27,.,TRBJ2-7,.,TGTGCCAGCAGTATCGGGACTCCCAGCTCCTACGAGCAGTACTTC,CASSIGTPSSYEQYF
TRBV7-8,few,TRBJ2-7,.,TGTGCCAGCAGCATAGACCTATCCTACGAGCAGTACTTC,CASSIDLSYEQYF
TRBV6-2/TRBV6-3,few,TRBJ2-3,.,TGTGCCAGCAGCCGGGCTAGCGAGATCCCAGATACGCAGTATTTT,CASSRASEIPDTQYF
TRBV20-1,.,TRBJ1-1,.,TGCAGTGTCAGACCTGGGGATCTGAACACTGAAGCTTTCTTT,CSVRPGDLNTEAFF
TRBV12-3/TRBV12-4,.,TRBJ2-5,TRBD2,TGTGCCAGCAACCCGGGACTAGCGGGAGGGCAAGAGACCCAGTACTTC,CASNPGLAGGQETQYF
TRBV6-6,many,TRBJ2-3,.,TGTGCCAGCAGTTCTGCAGATACGCAGTATTTT,CASSSADTQYF
TRBV5-4,.,TRBJ2-5,.,TGTGCCAGCAGCCCTCGGGGCCTCCAAGAGACCCAGTACTTC,CASSPRGLQETQYF
TRBV3-1,.,TRBJ2-1,TRBD2,TGTGCCAGCAGCCGAACTAGCGGGAGGAGGGATGAGCAGTTCTTC,CASSRTSGRRDEQFF
TRBV4-1,few,TRBJ2-7,.,TGCGCCAGCAGCCAAGCCTCCCGGGACCGCAGCTACGAGCAGTACTTC,CASSQASRDRSYEQYF
TRBV10-3,few,TRBJ1-5,.,TGTGCCATCAGTGGTGAAGGGGGGAGTCAGCCCCAGCATTTT,CAISGEGGSQPQHF
TRBV18,.,TRBJ2-2,.,TGTGCCAGCTCACCACGTTCGGGATTAGGCACCGGGGAGCTGTTTTTT,CASSPRSGLGTGELFF
TRBV5-5,few,TRBJ1-5,.,TGTGCCAGCAGCTTGGCCCTCATGGGCAGGAGCAATCAGCCCCAGCATTTT,CASSLALMGRSNQPQHF
TRBV10-3,few,TRBJ2-7,.,TGTGCCATCAGTAAGACGGGAAAGCAAGGGGAGCAGTACTTC,CAISKTGKQGEQYF
TRBV24-1,.,TRBJ2-3,TRBD1,TGTGCCACATCACAGGGGACCACAGATACGCAGTATTTT,CATSQGTTDTQYF
TRBV6-5,.,TRBJ2-4,TRBD1,TGTGCCAGCAGGGAGGGACAGGGGGCTGAGTACTTC,CASREGQGAEYF
TRBV7-2,.,TRBJ2-3,TRBD2,TGTGCCAGCAGCTTGGGGACTAGCGCCGATACGCAGTATTTT,CASSLGTSADTQYF
TRBV7-2,.,TRBJ2-1,.,TGTGCCAGCAAGAGGGGGACCTTAGGGGCGAATGAGCAGTTCTTC,CASKRGTLGANEQFF
TRBV7-9,few,TRBJ2-3,.,TGTGCCAGCAGCCGGACTACCCGCACAGATACGCAGTATTTT,CASSRTTRTDTQYF
TRBV7-9,.,TRBJ2-7,TRBD1,TGTGCCAGCAGCTCCCGGGACAGGGGTGACGAGCAGTACTTC,CASSSRDRGDEQYF
TRBV28,few,TRBJ1-1,.,TGTGCCAGCAGGTCCGGGACGGTGAACACTGAAGCTTTCTTT,CASRSGTVNTEAFF
TRBV9,.,TRBJ2-3,.,TGTGCCAGCAGCGTAGGTACCGCAAAGCTTCGCGATACGCAGTATTTT,CASSVGTAKLRDTQYF
TRBV13,.,TRBJ2-7,.,TGTGCCAGCAGCTCGGACTCCCCTCCGGGACAAAAGGACTTC,CASSSDSPPGQKDF
TRBV10-3,.,TRBJ2-7,.,TGTGCCATCAGTGAGATGGGGACTCGGGACGAGCAGTACTTC,CAISEMGTRDEQYF
TRBV12-3/TRBV12-4,.,TRBJ1-1,.,TGTGCCAGCAGTTCGACCGGGACTCCGGAACAAGCTTTCTTT,CASSSTGTPEQAFF
TRBV4-3,.,TRBJ1-4,.,TGCGCCAGCAGCCAAGATGGCAAGGGGCCTAATGAAAAACTGTTTTTT,CASSQDGKGPNEKLFF
TRBV6-2/TRBV6-3,.,TRBJ2-1,TRBD2,TGTGCCGTTCAAGGGCGGGAGGGTAAAAATGAGCAGTTCTTC,CAVQGREGKNEQFF
TRBV20-1,.,TRBJ2-7,TRBD1,TGCAGTGCGGACCGGGACAGGGATAGCGAGCAGTACTTC,CSADRDRDSEQYF
TRBV6-2/TRBV6-3,few,TRBJ1-1,.,TGTGCCAGCAGGGACAGCCTTGAAGCTTTCTTT,CASRDSLEAFF
TRBV5-6,few,TRBJ2-3,.,TGTGCCAGCAGCTTCCTGGAAAGCGACACAGATACGCAGTATTTT,CASSFLESDTDTQYF
TRBV6-6,.,TRBJ1-2,.,TGTGCCAGCAGGAAGTCCGGTGGCTACACCTTC,CASRKSGGYTF